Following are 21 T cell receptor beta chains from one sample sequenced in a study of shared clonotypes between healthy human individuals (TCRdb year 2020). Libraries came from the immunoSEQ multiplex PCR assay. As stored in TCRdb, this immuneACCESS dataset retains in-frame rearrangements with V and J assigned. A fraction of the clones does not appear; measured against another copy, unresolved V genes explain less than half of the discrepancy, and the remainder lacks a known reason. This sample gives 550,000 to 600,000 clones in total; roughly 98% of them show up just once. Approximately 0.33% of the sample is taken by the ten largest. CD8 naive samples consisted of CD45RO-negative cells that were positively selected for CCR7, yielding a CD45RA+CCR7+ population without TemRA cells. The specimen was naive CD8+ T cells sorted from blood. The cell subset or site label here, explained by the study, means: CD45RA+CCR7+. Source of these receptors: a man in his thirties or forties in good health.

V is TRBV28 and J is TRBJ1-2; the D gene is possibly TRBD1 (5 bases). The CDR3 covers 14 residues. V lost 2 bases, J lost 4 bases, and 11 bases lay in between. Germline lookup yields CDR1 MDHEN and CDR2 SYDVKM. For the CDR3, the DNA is TGTGCCAGCAGTTTAAGAGGGGCCGGCTATGGCTACACCTTC. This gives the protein CASSLRGAGYGYTF.

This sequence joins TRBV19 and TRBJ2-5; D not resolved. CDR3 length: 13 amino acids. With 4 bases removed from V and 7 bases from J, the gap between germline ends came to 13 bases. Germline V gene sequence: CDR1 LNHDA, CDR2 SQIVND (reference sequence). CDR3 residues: CASSKDGPGTQYF. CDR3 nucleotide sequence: TGTGCCAGTAGTAAGGACGGTCCGGGGACCCAGTACTTC.

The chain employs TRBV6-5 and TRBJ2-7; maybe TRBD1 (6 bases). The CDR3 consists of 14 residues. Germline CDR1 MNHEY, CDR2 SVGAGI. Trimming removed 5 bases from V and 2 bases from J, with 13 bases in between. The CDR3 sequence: CASSLIEGAYEQYF. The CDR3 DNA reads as TGTGCCAGCAGTCTTATAGAGGGGGCCTACGAGCAGTACTTC.

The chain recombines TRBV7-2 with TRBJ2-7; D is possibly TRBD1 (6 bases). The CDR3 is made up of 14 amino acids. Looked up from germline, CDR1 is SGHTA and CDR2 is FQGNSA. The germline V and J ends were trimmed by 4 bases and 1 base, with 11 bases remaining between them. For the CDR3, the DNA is TGTGCCAGCAGCTGGGGGCCGGGATCCTACGAGCAGTACTTC. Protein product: CASSWGPGSYEQYF.

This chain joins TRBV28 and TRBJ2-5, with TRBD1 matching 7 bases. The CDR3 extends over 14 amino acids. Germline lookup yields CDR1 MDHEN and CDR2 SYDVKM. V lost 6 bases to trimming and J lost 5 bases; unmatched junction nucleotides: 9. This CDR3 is CASSPPGQKETQYF. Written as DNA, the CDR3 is TGTGCCAGCAGCCCTCCGGGACAGAAGGAGACCCAGTACTTC.

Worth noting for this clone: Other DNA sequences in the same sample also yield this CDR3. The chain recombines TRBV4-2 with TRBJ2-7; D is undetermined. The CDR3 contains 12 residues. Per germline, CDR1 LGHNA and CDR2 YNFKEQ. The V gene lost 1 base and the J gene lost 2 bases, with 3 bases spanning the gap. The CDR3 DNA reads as TGTGCCAGCAGCCAAGGGACCTACGAGCAGTACTTC. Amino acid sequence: CASSQGTYEQYF.

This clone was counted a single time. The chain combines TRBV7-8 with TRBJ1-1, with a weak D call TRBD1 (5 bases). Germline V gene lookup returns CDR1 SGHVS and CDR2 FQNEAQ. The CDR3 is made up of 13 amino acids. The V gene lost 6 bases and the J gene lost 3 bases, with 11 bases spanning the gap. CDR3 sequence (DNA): TGTGCCAGCAGTTATGACAGTTACACTGAAGCTTTCTTT. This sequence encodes CASSYDSYTEAFF.

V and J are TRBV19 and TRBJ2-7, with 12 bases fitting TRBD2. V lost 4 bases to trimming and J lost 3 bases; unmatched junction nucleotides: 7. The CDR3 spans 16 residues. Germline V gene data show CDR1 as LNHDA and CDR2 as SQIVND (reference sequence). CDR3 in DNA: TGTGCCAGTAGTAAAGATATGGGACTAGCGGGCTACGAGCAGTACTTC. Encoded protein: CASSKDMGLAGYEQYF.

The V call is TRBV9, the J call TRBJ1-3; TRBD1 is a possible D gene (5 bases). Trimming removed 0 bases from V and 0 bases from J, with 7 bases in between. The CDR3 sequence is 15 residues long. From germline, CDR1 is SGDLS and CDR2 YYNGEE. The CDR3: CASSVGQISGNTIYF. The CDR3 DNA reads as TGTGCCAGCAGCGTAGGACAGATCTCTGGAAACACCATATATTTT.

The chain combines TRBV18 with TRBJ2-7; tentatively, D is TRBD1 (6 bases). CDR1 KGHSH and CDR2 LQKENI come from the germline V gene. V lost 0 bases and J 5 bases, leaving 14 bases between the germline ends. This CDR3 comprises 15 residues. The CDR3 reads CASSPPNRDGNEQYF. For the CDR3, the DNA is TGTGCCAGCTCACCACCGAACAGGGATGGTAACGAGCAGTACTTC.

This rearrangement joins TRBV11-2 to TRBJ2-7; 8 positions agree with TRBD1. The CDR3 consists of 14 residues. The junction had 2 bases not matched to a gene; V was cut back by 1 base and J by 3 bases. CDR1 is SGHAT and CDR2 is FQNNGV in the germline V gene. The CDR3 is CASSLVQGGYEQYF. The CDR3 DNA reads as TGTGCCAGCAGCTTAGTACAGGGGGGCTACGAGCAGTACTTC.

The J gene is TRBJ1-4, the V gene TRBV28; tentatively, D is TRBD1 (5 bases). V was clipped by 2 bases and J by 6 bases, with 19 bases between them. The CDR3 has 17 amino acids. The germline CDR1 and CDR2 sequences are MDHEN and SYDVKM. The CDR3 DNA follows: TGTGCCAGCAGTTTAAAAGGGGAAGGAGTTCTGGATGAAAAACTGTTTTTT. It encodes CASSLKGEGVLDEKLFF.

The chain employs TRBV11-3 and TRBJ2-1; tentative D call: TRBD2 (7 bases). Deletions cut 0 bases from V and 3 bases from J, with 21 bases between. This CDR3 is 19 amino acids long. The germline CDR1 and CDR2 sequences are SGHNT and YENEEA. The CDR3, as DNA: TGTGCCAGCAGCTTAGAGGGGGGGGCGCAGGGGCCAGACTACAATGAGCAGTTCTTC. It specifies CASSLEGGAQGPDYNEQFF.

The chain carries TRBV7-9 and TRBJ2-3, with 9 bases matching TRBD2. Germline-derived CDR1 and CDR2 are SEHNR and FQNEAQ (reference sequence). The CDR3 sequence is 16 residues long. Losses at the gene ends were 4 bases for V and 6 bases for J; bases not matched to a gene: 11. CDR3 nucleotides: TGTGCCAGCAGCTCCTTTAGCGGGAGTTCGGGGGATACGCAGTATTTT. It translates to CASSSFSGSSGDTQYF.

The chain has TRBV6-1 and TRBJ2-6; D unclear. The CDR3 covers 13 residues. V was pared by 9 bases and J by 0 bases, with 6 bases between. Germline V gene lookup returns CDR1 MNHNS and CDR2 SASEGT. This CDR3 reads CASSLSGANVLTF. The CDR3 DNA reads TGTGCCAGTTCCCTCTCTGGGGCCAACGTCCTGACTTTC.

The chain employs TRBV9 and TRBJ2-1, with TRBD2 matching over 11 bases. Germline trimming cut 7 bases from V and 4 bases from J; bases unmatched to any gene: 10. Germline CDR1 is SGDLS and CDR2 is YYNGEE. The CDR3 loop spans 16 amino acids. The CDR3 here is CASGPRGTSGYNEQFF. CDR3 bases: TGTGCCAGCGGGCCCCGCGGGACTAGCGGATACAATGAGCAGTTCTTC.

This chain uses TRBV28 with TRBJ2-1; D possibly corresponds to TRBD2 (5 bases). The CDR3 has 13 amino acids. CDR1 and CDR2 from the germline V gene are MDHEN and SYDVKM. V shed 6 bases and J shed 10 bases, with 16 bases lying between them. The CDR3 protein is CASRPRTFIEQFF. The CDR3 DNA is TGTGCCAGCAGGCCCCGGACTTTCATAGAGCAGTTCTTC.

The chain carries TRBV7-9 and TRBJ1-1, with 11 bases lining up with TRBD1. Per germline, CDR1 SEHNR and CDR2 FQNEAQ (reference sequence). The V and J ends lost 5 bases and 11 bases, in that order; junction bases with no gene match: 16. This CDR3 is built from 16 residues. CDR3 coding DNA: TGTGCCAGCAGCCCCCCGGGACAGGGGGTCACATTGCGGGCTTTCTTT. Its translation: CASSPPGQGVTLRAFF.

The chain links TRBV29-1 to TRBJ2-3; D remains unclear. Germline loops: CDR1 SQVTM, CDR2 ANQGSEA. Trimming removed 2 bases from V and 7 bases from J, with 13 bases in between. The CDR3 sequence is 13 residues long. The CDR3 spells CSVELVDWNTQYF. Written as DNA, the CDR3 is TGCAGCGTTGAATTGGTAGATTGGAATACGCAGTATTTT.

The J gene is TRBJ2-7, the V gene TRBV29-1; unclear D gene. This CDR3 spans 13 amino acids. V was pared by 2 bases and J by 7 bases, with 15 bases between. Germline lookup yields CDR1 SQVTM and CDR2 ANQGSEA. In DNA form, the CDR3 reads TGCAGCGTTGAAATTATCGGAGTAGGGGAGCAGTACTTC. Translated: CSVEIIGVGEQYF.

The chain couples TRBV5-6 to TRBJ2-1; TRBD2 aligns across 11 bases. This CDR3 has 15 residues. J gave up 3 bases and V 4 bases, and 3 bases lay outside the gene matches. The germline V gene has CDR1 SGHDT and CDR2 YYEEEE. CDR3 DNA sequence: TGTGCCAGCAGCCCCGGGACTAGCGGCTACAATGAGCAGTTCTTC. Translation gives CASSPGTSGYNEQFF.